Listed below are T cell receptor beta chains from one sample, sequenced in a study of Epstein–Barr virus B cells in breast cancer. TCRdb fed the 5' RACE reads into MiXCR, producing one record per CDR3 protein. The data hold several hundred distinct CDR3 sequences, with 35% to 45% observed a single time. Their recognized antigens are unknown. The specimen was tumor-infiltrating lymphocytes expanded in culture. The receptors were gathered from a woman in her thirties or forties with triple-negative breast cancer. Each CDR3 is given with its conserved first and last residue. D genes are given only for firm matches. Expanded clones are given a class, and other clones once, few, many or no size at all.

CDR3aa: CASSPSSGSGETQYF; CDR3nt: TGTGCCAGCAGCCCCTCTAGCGGGAGCGGGGAGACCCAGTACTTC; j_gene: TRBJ2-5; v_gene: TRBV11-3; d_gene: TRBD2; abundance: NA
CDR3aa: CASSMNLGEQYF; CDR3nt: TGTGCCAGCAGTATGAATCTAGGGGAGCAGTACTTC; j_gene: TRBJ2-7; v_gene: TRBV12-3/TRBV12-4; d_gene: NA; abundance: NA
CDR3aa: CASRVRANTGELFF; CDR3nt: TGCGCCAGCAGGGTGAGGGCGAACACCGGGGAGCTGTTTTTT; j_gene: TRBJ2-2; v_gene: TRBV4-1; d_gene: NA; abundance: few
CDR3aa: CASRMAGLNQPQHF; CDR3nt: TGTGCCAGCAGAATGGCAGGATTAAATCAGCCCCAGCATTTT; j_gene: TRBJ1-5; v_gene: TRBV6-1; d_gene: NA; abundance: NA
CDR3aa: CASSLDGGSNTEAFF; CDR3nt: TGCGCCAGCAGCTTGGACGGGGGATCGAACACTGAAGCTTTCTTT; j_gene: TRBJ1-1; v_gene: TRBV5-1; d_gene: NA; abundance: NA
CDR3aa: CASSLGVSTEAFF; CDR3nt: TGTGCCAGCAGCTTAGGGGTGAGCACTGAAGCTTTCTTT; j_gene: TRBJ1-1; v_gene: TRBV7-9; d_gene: NA; abundance: hyperexpanded
CDR3aa: CASRDSSYEQYF; CDR3nt: TGTGCCTCCAGAGATAGCTCCTACGAGCAGTACTTC; j_gene: TRBJ2-7; v_gene: TRBV27; d_gene: NA; abundance: once
CDR3aa: CSVQRPNLETQYF; CDR3nt: TGCAGCGTCCAGAGACCCAATTTGGAGACCCAGTACTTC; j_gene: TRBJ2-5; v_gene: TRBV29-1; d_gene: NA; abundance: NA
CDR3aa: CASSDGGLQFF; CDR3nt: TGTGCCAGCAGTGACGGGGGATTGCAGTTCTTC; j_gene: TRBJ2-1; v_gene: TRBV2; d_gene: NA; abundance: NA
CDR3aa: CSASFGPAQYF; CDR3nt: TGCAGTGCTAGTTTTGGACCCGCCCAGTACTTC; j_gene: TRBJ2-4; v_gene: TRBV20-1; d_gene: NA; abundance: medium-sized